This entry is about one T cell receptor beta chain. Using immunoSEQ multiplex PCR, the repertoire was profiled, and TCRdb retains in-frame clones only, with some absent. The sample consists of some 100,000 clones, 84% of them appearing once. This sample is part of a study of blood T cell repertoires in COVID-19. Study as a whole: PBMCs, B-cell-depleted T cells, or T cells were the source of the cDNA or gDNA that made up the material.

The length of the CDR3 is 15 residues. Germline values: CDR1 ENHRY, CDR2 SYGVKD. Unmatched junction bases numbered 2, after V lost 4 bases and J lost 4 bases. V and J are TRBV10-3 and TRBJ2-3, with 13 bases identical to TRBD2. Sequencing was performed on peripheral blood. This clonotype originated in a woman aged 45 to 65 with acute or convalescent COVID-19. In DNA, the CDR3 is TGTGCCATCAGTGGAGGGACTAGCGGGGCAGATACGCAGTATTTT. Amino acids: CAISGGTSGADTQYF.